This T cell receptor beta chain was recovered during a study of blood T cell repertoires in COVID-19. Study in general: Specimens from acute and convalescent COVID-19 originated in the United States, Italy and Spain. T cells, B-cell-depleted T cells, or PBMCs provided the cDNA or gDNA that served as material.

Between the trimmed V and J ends, which lost 7 bases and 7 bases, there was a span of 13 bases. From germline, CDR1 is MNHEY and CDR2 SVGAGI. CDR3 size: 12 residues. Study processing details: Reference gene primer amplification gave estimated nucleated cell counts. The assay was immunoSEQ multiplex PCR, and TCRdb's table has in-frame clones only and misses some. V, J and clone size were drawn from that table, and D and trimming were deduced from the DNA. The sample lists some 320,000 clones; approximately 85% were seen once. Source material: peripheral blood. The receptor was isolated from a human donor in a cohort sampled during active COVID-19. The V call is TRBV6-5, the J call TRBJ1-2, with D tentatively TRBD1 (5 bases). For the CDR3, the DNA is TGTGCCAGCACAGGGCTCCTCCTTGGCTACACCTTC. This encodes CASTGLLLGYTF.